This T cell receptor beta chain was observed in a study of T cell clones after liver transplantation. The table came from immunoSEQ multiplex PCR; TCRdb's copy has only in-frame clones and leaves some out. Of under 55,000 clones in the sample, around 85% were seen once. This CDR3 contains 15 residues. Trimming took 0 bases from V and 7 from J; bases not matched to a gene: 5. The V gene's germline CDR1 is MGHRA and CDR2 YSYEKL. This clone was detected once. The chain joins TRBV4-1 to TRBJ2-2, with 7 bases identical to TRBD2. This TCR was sampled from a human patient who received a liver transplant. Some T cells could come from the graft donor. The specimen was CD8+ T cells from blood, collected 12 months after liver transplant. DNA for the CDR3: TGCGCCAGCAGCCAAGATCGGGGGAGGGGCGGGGAGCTGTTTTTT. Protein product: CASSQDRGRGGELFF.